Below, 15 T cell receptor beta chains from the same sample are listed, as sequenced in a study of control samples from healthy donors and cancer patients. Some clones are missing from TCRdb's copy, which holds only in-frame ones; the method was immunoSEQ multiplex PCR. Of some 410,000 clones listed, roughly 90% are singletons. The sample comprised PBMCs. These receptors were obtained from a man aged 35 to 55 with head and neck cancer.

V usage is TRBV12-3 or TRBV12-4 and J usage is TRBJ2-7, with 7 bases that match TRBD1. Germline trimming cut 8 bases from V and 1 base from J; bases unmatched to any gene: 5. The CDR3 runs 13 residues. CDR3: CASSWDRSYEQYF. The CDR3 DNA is TGTGCCAGCTCCTGGGACAGATCCTACGAGCAGTACTTC.

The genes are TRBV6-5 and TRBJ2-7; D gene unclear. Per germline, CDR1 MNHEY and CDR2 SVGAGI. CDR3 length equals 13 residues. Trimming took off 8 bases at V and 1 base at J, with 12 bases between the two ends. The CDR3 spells CASQVGVSYEQYF. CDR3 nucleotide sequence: TGTGCCAGCCAGGTAGGCGTTTCCTACGAGCAGTACTTC.

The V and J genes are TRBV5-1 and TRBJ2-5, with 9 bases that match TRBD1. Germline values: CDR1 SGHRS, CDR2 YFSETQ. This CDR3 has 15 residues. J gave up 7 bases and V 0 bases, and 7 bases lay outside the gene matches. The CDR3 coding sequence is TGCGCCAGCAGCTTGGCAGGACAGGGGTCGGGGACCCAGTACTTC. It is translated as CASSLAGQGSGTQYF.

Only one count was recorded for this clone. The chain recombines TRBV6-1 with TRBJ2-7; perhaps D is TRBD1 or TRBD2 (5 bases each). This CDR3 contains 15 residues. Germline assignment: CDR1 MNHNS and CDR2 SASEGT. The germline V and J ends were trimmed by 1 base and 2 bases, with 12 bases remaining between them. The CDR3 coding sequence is TGTGCCAGCAGTGAAGAGGGGAGTCGCCCCTACGAGCAGTACTTC. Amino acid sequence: CASSEEGSRPYEQYF.

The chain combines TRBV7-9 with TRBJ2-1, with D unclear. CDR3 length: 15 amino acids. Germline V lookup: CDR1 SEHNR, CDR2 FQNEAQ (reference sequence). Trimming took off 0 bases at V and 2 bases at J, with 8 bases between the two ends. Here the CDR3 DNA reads TGTGCCAGCAGCTTAGCGTATGCGACCTACAATGAGCAGTTCTTC. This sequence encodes CASSLAYATYNEQFF.

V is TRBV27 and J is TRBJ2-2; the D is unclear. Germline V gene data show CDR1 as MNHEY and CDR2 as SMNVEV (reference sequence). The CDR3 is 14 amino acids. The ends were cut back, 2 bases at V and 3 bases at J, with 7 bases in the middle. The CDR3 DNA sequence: TGTGCCAGCAGTTTAAGGCGTTACACCGGGGAGCTGTTTTTT. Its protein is CASSLRRYTGELFF.

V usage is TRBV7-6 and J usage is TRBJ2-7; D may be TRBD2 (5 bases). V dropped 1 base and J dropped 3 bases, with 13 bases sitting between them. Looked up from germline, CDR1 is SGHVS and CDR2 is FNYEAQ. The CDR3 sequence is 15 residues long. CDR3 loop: CASSLGGGTLYEQYF. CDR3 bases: TGTGCCAGCAGCTTAGGAGGAGGAACCCTCTACGAGCAGTACTTC.

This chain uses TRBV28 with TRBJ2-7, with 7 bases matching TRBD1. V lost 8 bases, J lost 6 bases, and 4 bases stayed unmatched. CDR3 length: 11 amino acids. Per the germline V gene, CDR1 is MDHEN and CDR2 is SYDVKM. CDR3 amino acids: CASADRVEQYF. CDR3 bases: TGTGCCAGCGCCGACAGGGTCGAGCAGTACTTC.

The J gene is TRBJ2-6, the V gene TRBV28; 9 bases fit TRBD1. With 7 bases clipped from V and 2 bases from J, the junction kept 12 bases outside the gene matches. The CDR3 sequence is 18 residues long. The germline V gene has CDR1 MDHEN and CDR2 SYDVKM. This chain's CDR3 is CASKSWWDRDPGANVLTF. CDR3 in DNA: TGTGCCAGCAAGAGCTGGTGGGACAGGGACCCTGGGGCCAACGTCCTGACTTTC.

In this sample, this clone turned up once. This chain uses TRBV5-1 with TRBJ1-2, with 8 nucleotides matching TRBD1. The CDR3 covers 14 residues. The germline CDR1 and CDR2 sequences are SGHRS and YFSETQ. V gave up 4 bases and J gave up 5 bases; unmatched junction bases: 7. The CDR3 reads CASSAGTGSYGYTF. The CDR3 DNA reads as TGCGCCAGCAGCGCCGGGACAGGCAGTTATGGCTACACCTTC. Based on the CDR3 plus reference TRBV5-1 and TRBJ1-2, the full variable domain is KAGVTQTPRYLIKTRGQQVTLSCSPISGHRSVSWYQQTPGQGLQFLFEYFSETQRNKGNFPGRFSGRQFSNSRSEMNVSTLELGDSALYLCASSAGTGSYGYTFGSGTRLTVV.

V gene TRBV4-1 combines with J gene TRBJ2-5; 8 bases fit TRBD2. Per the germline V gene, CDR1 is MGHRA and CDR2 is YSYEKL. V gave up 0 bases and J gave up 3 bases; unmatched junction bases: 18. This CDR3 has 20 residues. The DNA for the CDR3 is TGCGCCAGCAGCCAAGATCTGACGGACGATTTGGCGGGAGGAGAAGAGACCCAGTACTTC. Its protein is CASSQDLTDDLAGGEETQYF.

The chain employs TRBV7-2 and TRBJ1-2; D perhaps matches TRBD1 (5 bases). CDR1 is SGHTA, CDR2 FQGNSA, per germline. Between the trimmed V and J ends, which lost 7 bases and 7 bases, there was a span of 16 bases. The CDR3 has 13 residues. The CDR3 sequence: CASKFSGTRGYTF. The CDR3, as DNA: TGTGCCAGCAAGTTCTCAGGGACCCGTGGCTACACCTTC.

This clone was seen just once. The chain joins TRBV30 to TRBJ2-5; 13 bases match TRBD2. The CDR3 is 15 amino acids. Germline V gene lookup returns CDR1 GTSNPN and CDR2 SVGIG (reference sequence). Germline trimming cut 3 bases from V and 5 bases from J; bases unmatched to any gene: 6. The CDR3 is CAWSPTSGGFETQYF. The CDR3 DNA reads TGTGCCTGGAGCCCGACTAGCGGGGGGTTTGAGACCCAGTACTTC.

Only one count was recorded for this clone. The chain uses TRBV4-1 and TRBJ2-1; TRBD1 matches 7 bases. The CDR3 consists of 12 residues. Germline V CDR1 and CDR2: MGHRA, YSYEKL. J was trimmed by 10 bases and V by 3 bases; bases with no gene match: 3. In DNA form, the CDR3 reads TGCGCCAGCAGCCAGCTACAGGGGGAGCAGTTCTTC. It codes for CASSQLQGEQFF.

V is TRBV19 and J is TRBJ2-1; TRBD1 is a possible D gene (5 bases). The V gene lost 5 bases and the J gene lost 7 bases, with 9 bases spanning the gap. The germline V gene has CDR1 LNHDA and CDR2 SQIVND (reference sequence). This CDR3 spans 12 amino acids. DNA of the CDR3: TGTGCCAGTAGTTCGACAGCTAATGAGCAGTTCTTC. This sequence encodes CASSSTANEQFF. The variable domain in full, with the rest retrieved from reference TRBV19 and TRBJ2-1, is DGGITQSPKYLFRKEGQNVTLSCEQNLNHDAMYWYRQDPGQGLRLIYYSQIVNDFQKGDIAEGYSVSREKKESFPLTVTSAQKNPTAFYLCASSSTANEQFFGPGTRLTVL.